Shown below are 19 T cell receptor beta chains from a single sample sequenced in a study of T cell responses to AZD1222 COVID-19 vaccine. Sequenced by immunoSEQ multiplex PCR; TCRdb stores in-frame clones only, minus some. The sample records 90,000 to 150,000 clones, approximately 85% being singletons. The input for sequencing was peripheral blood, taken on day 0 of AZD1222 vaccination. The receptors originated from an adult in good health.

The chain carries TRBV3-1 (or the pseudogene TRBV3-2) and TRBJ2-7; maybe TRBD1 (6 bases). Trimming took 6 bases from V and 3 from J, leaving 12 bases between them. The CDR3 contains 13 residues. Germline V gene data show CDR1 as LGHDT and CDR2 as YNNKEL (reference sequence). CDR3 nucleotides: TGTGCCAGCAGTTTCGGACAGCTCTACGAGCAGTACTTC. This sequence encodes CASSFGQLYEQYF.

This chain links TRBV7-9 with TRBJ1-2; 7 bases are a match to TRBD1. The germline CDR1 and CDR2 sequences are SEHNR and FQNEAQ (reference sequence). J lost 6 bases, V lost 5 bases, and 3 bases had no gene match. The CDR3 totals 12 residues. CDR3 bases: TGTGCCAGCAGCAGAACAGGGGATGGCTACACCTTC. This sequence encodes CASSRTGDGYTF.

The chain uses TRBV20-1 and TRBJ1-6; the match to TRBD1 covers 10 bases. CDR1 and CDR2 (germline): DFQATT, SNEGSKA (reference sequence). The CDR3 consists of 14 residues. The V gene end was trimmed by 3 bases and the J gene end by 12 bases; junction bases not matched to a gene: 8. CDR3 protein: CSASLGQGWGPLHF. CDR3 nucleotides: TGCAGTGCTAGTTTGGGACAGGGGTGGGGACCCCTCCACTTT.

The V call is TRBV3-1 (or the pseudogene TRBV3-2), the J call TRBJ2-2, with 7 bases aligning to TRBD1. Per the germline V gene, CDR1 is LGHDT and CDR2 is YNNKEL (reference sequence). The CDR3 covers 19 residues. The J segment lost 2 bases and the V segment lost 4 bases, leaving 16 bases of the junction unmatched. CDR3 residues: CASSPSRQGPGRNTGELFF. The CDR3 nucleotides read TGTGCCAGCAGCCCCTCCCGACAGGGACCGGGGAGAAACACCGGGGAGCTGTTTTTT.

The chain recombines TRBV6-1 with TRBJ1-6, with D maybe TRBD1 (5 bases). Germline CDR1 MNHNS, CDR2 SASEGT. Trimming removed 0 bases from V and 7 bases from J, with 13 bases in between. This CDR3 contains 16 residues. CDR3 residues: CASSEAGGALNSPLHF. The CDR3 region has the DNA TGTGCCAGCAGTGAAGCGGGAGGGGCCCTAAATTCACCCCTCCACTTT.

The chain combines TRBV4-1 with TRBJ2-5, with 12 bases lining up with TRBD2. Looked up from germline, CDR1 is MGHRA and CDR2 is YSYEKL. The ends lost 1 base at V and 7 bases at J; junction bases unmatched: 4. CDR3 length: 15 amino acids. The CDR3 sequence: CASSQGLAGAGTQYF. The CDR3 region has the DNA TGCGCCAGCAGCCAAGGACTAGCGGGGGCCGGGACCCAGTACTTC.

The rearrangement joins TRBV6-5 to TRBJ1-5; no clear D. Germline V gene sequence: CDR1 MNHEY, CDR2 SVGAGI. The length of the CDR3 is 14 residues. V lost 2 bases to trimming and J lost 7 bases, with 12 bases between them. The CDR3 nucleotides read TGTGCCAGCAGTTACCTGGGGTTGGGGCAGCCCCAGCATTTT. As protein: CASSYLGLGQPQHF.

This CDR3 is CASIANSRNTIYF. As DNA, the CDR3 is TGTGCCAGTATCGCCAACTCCCGGAACACCATATATTTT. The rearrangement joins TRBV19 to TRBJ1-3; D not resolved. The CDR3 sequence is 13 residues long. The V end was cut by 7 bases, the J end by 7 bases, with 14 bases between. The germline V gene has CDR1 LNHDA and CDR2 SQIVND (reference sequence).

The sample holds a few counts of this clone. Here the CDR3 DNA reads TGTGCCAGCAGTACACAGATTCCTGAAAAACTGTTTTTT. Residues: CASSTQIPEKLFF. The chain joins TRBV12-3 or TRBV12-4 to TRBJ1-4; D not certain. Deletions cut 5 bases from V and 7 bases from J, with 11 bases between. This CDR3 has 13 residues.

The rearrangement links TRBV11-2 to TRBJ1-6; D is unresolved. Germline V CDR1 and CDR2: SGHAT, FQNNGV. The ends were cut back, 1 base at V and 10 bases at J, with 14 bases in the middle. CDR3 length equals 15 residues. In DNA, the CDR3 is TGTGCCAGCAGCTTAGTTTGGGCAAACGGCTCACCCCTCCACTTT. Translated: CASSLVWANGSPLHF. The variable domain in full, with the rest retrieved from reference TRBV11-2 and TRBJ1-6, is EAGVAQSPRYKIIEKRQSVAFWCNPISGHATLYWYQQILGQGPKLLIQFQNNGVVDDSQLPKDRFSAERLKGVDSTLKIQPAKLEDSAVYLCASSLVWANGSPLHFGNGTRLTVT.

The chain has TRBV27 and TRBJ2-7; 7 bases align to TRBD2. Germline trimming cut 1 base from V and 2 bases from J; bases unmatched to any gene: 2. Germline CDR1 is MNHEY and CDR2 is SMNVEV (reference sequence). This CDR3 has 14 residues. DNA of the CDR3: TGTGCCAGCAGTTTATTTGCGGGGGCCTACGAGCAGTACTTC. This translates into CASSLFAGAYEQYF.

The chain uses TRBV5-1 and TRBJ1-2; 9 bases are shared with TRBD1. Looked up from germline, CDR1 is SGHRS and CDR2 is YFSETQ. This CDR3 is built from 18 residues. Unmatched junction bases numbered 15, after V lost 3 bases and J lost 3 bases. CDR3 nucleotides: TGCGCCAGCAGCTCAGCTTCAGGGACAGGGCTTCCTGACTATGGCTACACCTTC. Translating gives CASSSASGTGLPDYGYTF.

The gene calls are TRBV7-6 and TRBJ1-4, with 7 positions matching TRBD1. V lost 6 bases to trimming and J lost 2 bases; unmatched junction nucleotides: 6. The CDR3 extends over 15 amino acids. The germline gives CDR1 SGHVS, CDR2 FNYEAQ. The CDR3 sequence: CASSPTGDTNEKLFF. The CDR3 DNA reads TGTGCCAGCAGTCCAACAGGGGACACTAATGAAAAACTGTTTTTT.

The chain is built from TRBV19 and TRBJ2-3, with D perhaps matching TRBD2 (5 bases). CDR1 and CDR2 from the germline V gene are LNHDA and SQIVND (reference sequence). V was clipped by 0 bases and J by 0 bases, with 10 bases between them. The CDR3 contains 16 residues. The CDR3 nucleotides read TGTGCCAGTAGTATAGATGGACGGGGTAGCACAGATACGCAGTATTTT. Protein product: CASSIDGRGSTDTQYF.

This clone was recorded only once. The chain couples TRBV6-5 to TRBJ2-7; D unclear. This CDR3 is 13 amino acids long. The germline V and J ends were trimmed by 4 bases and 1 base, with 8 bases remaining between them. Looked up from germline, CDR1 is MNHEY and CDR2 is SVGAGI. The CDR3 is CASSWDPSYEQYF. DNA for the CDR3: TGTGCCAGCAGTTGGGATCCATCCTACGAGCAGTACTTC.

The chain uses TRBV7-9 and TRBJ1-5; D remains unclear. This CDR3 is 14 amino acids long. The V end lost 5 bases, the J end lost 3 bases, and 11 bases lay between the germline ends. CDR1 is SEHNR, CDR2 FQNEAQ, per germline (reference sequence). Here the CDR3 reads CASSGVGYNQPQHF. For the CDR3, the DNA is TGTGCCAGCAGCGGGGTGGGGTACAATCAGCCCCAGCATTTT.

This rearrangement joins TRBV6-5 to TRBJ1-2; 9 bases align to TRBD1. The germline CDR1 and CDR2 sequences are MNHEY and SVGAGI. The CDR3 contains 13 residues. V gave up 10 bases and J gave up 2 bases; unmatched junction bases: 5. The CDR3: CATRGTGNYGYTF. In DNA form, the CDR3 reads TGTGCCACCCGGGGGACAGGGAACTATGGCTACACCTTC.

The chain employs TRBV14 and TRBJ1-5; D is possibly TRBD1 (6 bases). The germline V and J ends were trimmed by 0 bases and 7 bases, with 16 bases remaining between them. This CDR3 region has 16 residues. Looked up from germline, CDR1 is SGHDN and CDR2 is FVKESK. The CDR3 DNA sequence: TGTGCCAGCAGCCAAGACGGCAGGGGCCGACGGCAGCCCCAGCATTTT. Amino acid sequence: CASSQDGRGRRQPQHF. The full variable domain, its missing parts supplied by reference TRBV14 and TRBJ1-5, is EAGVTQFPSHSVIEKGQTVTLRCDPISGHDNLYWYRRVMGKEIKFLLHFVKESKQDESGMPNNRFLAERTGGTYSTLKVQPAELEDSGVYFCASSQDGRGRRQPQHFGDGTRLSIL.

The chain is built from TRBV4-2 and TRBJ2-1, with 10 bases identical to TRBD2. Looked up from germline, CDR1 is LGHNA and CDR2 is YNFKEQ. The CDR3 covers 14 residues. Trimming took 7 bases from V and 3 from J; bases not matched to a gene: 3. CDR3 sequence: CASTLAGDYNEQFF. The CDR3 DNA is TGTGCCAGCACCCTAGCGGGGGACTACAATGAGCAGTTCTTC.